Included here is one TCR beta chain sequence, with context. Its specificity is not known. The data are from a study of CD8+CD57+ T cells in acquired aplastic anemia. Across the study: Sorted CD4+ plus CD8+ cells gave DNA averaging roughly 3 ug. Points from the study as a whole: Researchers report that around 30 CD8+ CDR3 sequences appeared in both patients and controls. Patients and controls had CD8+ Simpson's diversity values that were not significantly distinct.

The patients chosen for sequencing had shown expansion of CD8+CD57+ cells (detected by flow cytometry). Patients had not yet gotten any therapy when their blood was taken for sampling. This CDR3 has 14 residues. V was trimmed by 4 bases and J by 5 bases, leaving 12 bases between them. Germline assignment: CDR1 LNHNV and CDR2 YYDKDF (reference sequence). Genomic DNA constituted the template upon which TCR beta VDJ and CDR3 profiling was performed. TCRdb reprocessed the reads via MiXCR and lists one record per CDR3 protein. The data show roughly 250,000 distinct CDR3 sequences, more than 40% seen once. This receptor was identified in a human donor with aplastic anemia. Material for sequencing was sorted CD4+, CD8+, or CD8+CD57+ T cells (not recorded which) from PBMCs. The J gene is TRBJ2-1, the V gene TRBV15; a possible D gene is TRBD1 (5 bases). CDR3 nucleotides: TGTGCCACCAGCATGTATCAGGGAAACAATGAGCAGTTCTTC. Translating gives CATSMYQGNNEQFF.